The clone carrying this T cell receptor (beta chain) appeared a few times. The target antigen is unknown. Generated by immunoSEQ multiplex PCR, the TCRdb table keeps only in-frame clones and is missing some. Among roughly 95,000 clones listed, less than 80% were seen once. The sample belongs to a study of fetal regulatory T cell absence and autoimmunity. Study overall: IPEX patients had exocrine pancreas autoimmunity without clinical diabetes. Study observations and caveats: Some top pancreas TCR clones were over 85-fold enriched versus cord blood. Pancreas and cord blood did not differ much in TRB family usage. The oligoclonal enrichment was interpreted as supporting antigen-driven pancreatic autoimmunity before birth in IPEX syndrome.

Trimming shortened V by 1 base and J by 8 bases, and 13 bases separated the two germline ends. This CDR3 contains 13 residues. The germline gives CDR1 SGDLS, CDR2 YYNGEE. The TCR sequence derives from a male donor with IPEX syndrome. The chain couples TRBV9 to TRBJ2-7; no reliable D call. Sequencing was performed on pancreas tissue. The CDR3 nucleotides are TGTGCCAGCAGCGTATATAGCCAGGCGAAGCAGTACTTC. Protein sequence: CASSVYSQAKQYF.